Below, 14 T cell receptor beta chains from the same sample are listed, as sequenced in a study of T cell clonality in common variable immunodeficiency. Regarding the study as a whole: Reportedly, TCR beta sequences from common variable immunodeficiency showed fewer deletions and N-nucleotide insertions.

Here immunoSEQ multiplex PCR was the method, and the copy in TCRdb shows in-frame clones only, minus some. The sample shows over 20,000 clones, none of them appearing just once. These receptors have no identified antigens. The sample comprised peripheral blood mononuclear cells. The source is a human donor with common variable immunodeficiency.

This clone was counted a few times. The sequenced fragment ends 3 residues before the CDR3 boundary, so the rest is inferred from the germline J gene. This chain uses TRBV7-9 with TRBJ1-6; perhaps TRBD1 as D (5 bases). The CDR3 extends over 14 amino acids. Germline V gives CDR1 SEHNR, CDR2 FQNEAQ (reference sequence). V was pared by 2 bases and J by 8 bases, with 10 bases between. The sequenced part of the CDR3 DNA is TGTGCCAGCAGCTTACTTGGGGCGTATTCACCC. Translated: CASSLLGAYSP. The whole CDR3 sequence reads CASSLLGAYSPLHF. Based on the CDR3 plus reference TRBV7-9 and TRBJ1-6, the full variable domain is DTGVSQNPRHKITKRGQNVTFRCDPISEHNRLYWYRQTLGQGPEFLTYFQNEAQLEKSRLLSDRFSAERPKGSFSTLEIQRTEQGDSAMYLCASSLLGAYSPLHFGNGTRLTVT.

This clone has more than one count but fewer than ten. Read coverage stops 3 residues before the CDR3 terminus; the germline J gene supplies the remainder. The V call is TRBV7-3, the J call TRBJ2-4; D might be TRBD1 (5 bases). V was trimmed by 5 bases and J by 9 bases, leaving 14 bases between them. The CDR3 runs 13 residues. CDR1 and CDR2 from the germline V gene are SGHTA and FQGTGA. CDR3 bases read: TGTGCCAGCAGCCCCCACAGTAGGGGCATT. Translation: CASSPHSRGI. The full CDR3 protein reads CASSPHSRGIQYF.

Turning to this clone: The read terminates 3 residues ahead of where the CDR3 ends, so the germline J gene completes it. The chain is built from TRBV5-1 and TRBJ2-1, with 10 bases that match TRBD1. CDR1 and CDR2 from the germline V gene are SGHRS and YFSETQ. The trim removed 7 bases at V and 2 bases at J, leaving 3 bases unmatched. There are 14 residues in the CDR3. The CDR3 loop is CASRGTGAYNEQFF. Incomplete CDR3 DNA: TGCGCCAGCCGAGGGACAGGGGCCTACAATGAG.

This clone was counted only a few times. The CDR3 loop is CASTRPGGTDTQYF. The DNA read from the CDR3 is TGTGCCAGCACGCGCCCCGGGGGCACAGATACG. The chain couples TRBV6-2 or TRBV6-3 to TRBJ2-3, with D perhaps TRBD2 (5 bases). The read terminates 3 residues before the CDR3 end, so the remaining end is supplied by the germline J gene. Germline loops: CDR1 MNHEY, CDR2 SVGEGT. CDR3 size: 14 residues. Trimming took off 7 bases at V and 1 base at J, with 12 bases between the two ends.

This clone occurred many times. The DNA read from the CDR3 is TGCGCCAGCGTAGCGGGAGGGGGGCATAATGAG. Protein sequence: CASVAGGGHNE. The full CDR3 protein reads CASVAGGGHNEQFF. The chain carries TRBV5-1 and TRBJ2-1; 11 bases match TRBD2. The read ends 3 residues before the CDR3 terminus; that terminus is restored from the germline J gene. Looked up from germline, CDR1 is SGHRS and CDR2 is YFSETQ. V shed 7 bases and J 7 bases; nucleotides not matched to a gene: 7. The CDR3 covers 14 residues.

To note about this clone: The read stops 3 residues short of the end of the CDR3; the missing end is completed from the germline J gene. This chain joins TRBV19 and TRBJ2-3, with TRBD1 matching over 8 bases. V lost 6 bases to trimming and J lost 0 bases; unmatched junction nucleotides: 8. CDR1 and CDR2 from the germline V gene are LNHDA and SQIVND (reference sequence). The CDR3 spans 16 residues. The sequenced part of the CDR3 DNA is TGTGCCAGTAGGCCCCAGGGGGCGCAAAGCACAGATACG. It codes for CASRPQGAQSTDT. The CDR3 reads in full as CASRPQGAQSTDTQYF. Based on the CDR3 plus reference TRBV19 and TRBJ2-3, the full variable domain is DGGITQSPKYLFRKEGQNVTLSCEQNLNHDAMYWYRQDPGQGLRLIYYSQIVNDFQKGDIAEGYSVSREKKESFPLTVTSAQKNPTAFYLCASRPQGAQSTDTQYFGPGTRLTVL.

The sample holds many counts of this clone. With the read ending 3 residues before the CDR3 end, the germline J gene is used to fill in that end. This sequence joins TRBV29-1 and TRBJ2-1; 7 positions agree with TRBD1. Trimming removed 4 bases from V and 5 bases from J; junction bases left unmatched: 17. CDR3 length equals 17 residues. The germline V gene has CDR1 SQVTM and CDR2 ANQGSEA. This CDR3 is CSVALFSGTAVDNEQFF. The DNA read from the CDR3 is TGCAGCGTTGCCCTTTTTTCGGGGACAGCCGTCGACAATGAG.

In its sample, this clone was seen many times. The CDR3 region is CASSPPLQGIRNEQFF. The sequenced CDR3 bases are TGTGCCAGCTCACCACCTTTGCAGGGAATTCGCAATGAG. V usage is TRBV18 and J usage is TRBJ2-1; a possible D gene is TRBD1 (5 bases). The sequence runs out 3 residues before the end of the CDR3; the remainder is reconstructed from the germline J gene. This CDR3 contains 16 residues. CDR1 is KGHSH, CDR2 LQKENI, per germline. The V and J ends lost 0 bases and 6 bases respectively, with 15 bases between them.

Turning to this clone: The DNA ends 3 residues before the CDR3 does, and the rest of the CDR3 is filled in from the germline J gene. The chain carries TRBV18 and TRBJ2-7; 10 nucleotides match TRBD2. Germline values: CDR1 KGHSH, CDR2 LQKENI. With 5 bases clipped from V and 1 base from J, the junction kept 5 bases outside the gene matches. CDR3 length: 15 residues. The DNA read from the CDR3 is TGTGCCAGCTCATCTAGCGGGAGTGTTTCCTACGAG. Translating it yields CASSSSGSVSYE. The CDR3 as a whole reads CASSSSGSVSYEQYF.

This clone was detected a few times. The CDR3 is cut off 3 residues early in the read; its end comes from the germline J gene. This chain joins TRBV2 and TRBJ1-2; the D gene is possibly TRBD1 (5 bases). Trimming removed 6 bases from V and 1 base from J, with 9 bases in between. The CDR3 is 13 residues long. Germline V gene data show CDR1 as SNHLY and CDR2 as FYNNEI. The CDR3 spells CASRPDSNYGYTF. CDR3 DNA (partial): TGTGCCAGCAGACCCGACAGTAACTATGGC. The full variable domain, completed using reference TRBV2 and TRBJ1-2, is EPEVTQTPSHQVTQMGQEVILRCVPISNHLYFYWYRQILGQKVEFLVSFYNNEISEKSEIFDDQFSVERPDGSNFTLKIRSTKLEDSAMYFCASRPDSNYGYTFGSGTRLTVV.

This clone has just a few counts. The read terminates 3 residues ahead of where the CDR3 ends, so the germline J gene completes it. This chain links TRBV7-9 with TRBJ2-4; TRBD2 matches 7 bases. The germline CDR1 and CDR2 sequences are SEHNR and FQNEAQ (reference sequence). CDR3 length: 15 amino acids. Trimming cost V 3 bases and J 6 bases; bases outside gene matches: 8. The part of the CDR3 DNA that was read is TGTGCCAGCAGCTTTTTGACTAGCAGCCGAAACATT. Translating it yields CASSFLTSSRNI. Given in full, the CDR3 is CASSFLTSSRNIQYF.

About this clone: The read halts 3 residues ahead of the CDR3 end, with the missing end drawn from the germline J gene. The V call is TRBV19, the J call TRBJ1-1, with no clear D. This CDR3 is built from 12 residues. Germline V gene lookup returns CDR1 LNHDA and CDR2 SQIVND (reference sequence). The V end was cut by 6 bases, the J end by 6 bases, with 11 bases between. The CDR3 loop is CASSRRRSEAFF. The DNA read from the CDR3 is TGTGCCAGTAGCAGGAGGAGGTCTGAA.

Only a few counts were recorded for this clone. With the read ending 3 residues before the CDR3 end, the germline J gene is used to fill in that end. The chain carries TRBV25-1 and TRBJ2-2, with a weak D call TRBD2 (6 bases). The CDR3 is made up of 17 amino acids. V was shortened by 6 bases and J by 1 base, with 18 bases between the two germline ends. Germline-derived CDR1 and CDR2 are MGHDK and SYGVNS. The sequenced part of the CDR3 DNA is TGTGCCAGCAGGGATTACGGGGGAGACAGGAACACCGGGGAG. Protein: CASRDYGGDRNTGE. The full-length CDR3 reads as CASRDYGGDRNTGELFF. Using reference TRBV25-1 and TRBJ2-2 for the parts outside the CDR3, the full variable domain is EADIYQTPRYLVIGTGKKITLECSQTMGHDKMYWYQQDPGMELHLIHYSYGVNSTEKGDLSSESTVSRIRTEHFPLTLESARPSHTSQYLCASRDYGGDRNTGELFFGEGSRLTVL.

The CDR3: CASLLNSYEQYF. CDR3 DNA, as far as it was read: TGTGCCAGCCTCCTAAACTCCTACGAG. The chain joins TRBV2 to TRBJ2-7; D remains ambiguous. The read gets to within 3 residues of the CDR3 end, and the germline J gene fills in the rest. V was cut by 8 bases and J by 0 bases, with 8 bases left in between. The germline gives CDR1 SNHLY, CDR2 FYNNEI. This CDR3 contains 12 residues.